The clone carrying this TCR beta chain has a count of ten or more. Its antigen remains unidentified. These data are taken from a study of HIV-infected patients and healthy controls. J gave up 4 bases and V 3 bases, and 6 bases lay outside the gene matches. The CDR3 spans 15 residues. Germline values: CDR1 KGHSH, CDR2 LQKENI. No cell fractionation was done, so the repertoire covers all unsorted peripheral blood T cells. Enrolled donors were untreated HIV-infected adults about to begin antiretroviral therapy. Around 450 ng RNA was reverse transcribed with alpha and beta constant-region primers. Alpha and beta chain libraries were made separately by chain-specific third strand synthesis with multiplexing indices. One primer pair amplified all rearrangements per chain; each cDNA got molecular barcodes. The cDNA received a 5' RACE adapter containing a random hexamer plus an SP2 sequencing primer site. Each CDR3 protein gets one entry after TCRdb re-called the 5' RACE reads with MiXCR. The table records some 10,000 distinct CDR3 sequences, under 11% of them present only once.

General study results and limits: Healthy controls carried many MAIT alpha-chain CDR3s, while HIV+ repertoires had few.

Sequences were derived from blood, sampled before antiretroviral therapy. This rearrangement joins TRBV18 to TRBJ2-3, with 8 bases identical to TRBD1. The clonotype comes from an adult with HIV infection. CDR3 DNA: TGTGCCAGCTCACCCCCGGACAGGGACGCAGATACGCAGTATTTT. Translation: CASSPPDRDADTQYF.